This T cell receptor beta chain is drawn from a study of PD-1 blockade in classical Hodgkin lymphoma. All the patients suffered relapse after autologous stem cell transplantation, and brentuximab vedotin exposure differed. Profiling relied on immunoSEQ multiplex PCR, and the TCRdb table lists in-frame clones only, not all of them. The repertoire holds about 36,000 clones, 69% seen once, with around an eighth in the top ten. Trimming stripped 6 bases from V and 0 bases from J, with 13 bases between. Looked up from germline, CDR1 is SEHNR and CDR2 is FQNEAQ (reference sequence). The CDR3 contains 15 residues.

The chain uses TRBV7-9 and TRBJ2-3; D possibly uses TRBD1 or TRBD2 (6 bases each). The input for sequencing was peripheral blood mononuclear cells (PBMCs), taken before the second cycle of nivolumab. This sequence was found in a human donor with classical Hodgkin lymphoma. Here the CDR3 DNA reads TGTGCCAGCAGTCGTGGGGGGCCTAGCACAGATACGCAGTATTTT. Its protein is CASSRGGPSTDTQYF.